The T cell receptor (beta chain) described here comes from a study of blood T cells in healthy people across ages. Overall study: Per every two T cells, about one barcoded beta molecule was captured by template switching.

The authors ran a second PCR of 7 to 11 cycles using a sample-barcoded 5' primer and a J-beta primer mix. TCRdb re-derived calls from the 5' RACE reads in MiXCR, one entry per CDR3 protein. The top ten hold over 20% of the sample, which has around 900,000 distinct CDR3 sequences, roughly 50% seen once. The CDR3 is 15 residues long. Germline V gene lookup returns CDR1 DFQATT and CDR2 SNEGSKA (reference sequence). V was trimmed by 0 bases and J by 3 bases, leaving 12 bases between them. Remarks on this clonotype: Its antigen is not identified.

Researchers collected about 10 milliliters of peripheral blood from every single donor. Each sample used at least 6 million PBMCs. Findings of the study overall: Expanded clonotype changes were possibly confounded by unknown donor CMV status.

V is TRBV20-1 and J is TRBJ1-3; weak D call: TRBD1 (6 bases). Source material: blood. The clonotype originates from a woman aged 55-70 years in good health. CDR3 sequence (DNA): TGCAGTGCTAGAGAGGAGACAGGAGATGGAAACACCATATATTTT. Its protein product is CSAREETGDGNTIYF.